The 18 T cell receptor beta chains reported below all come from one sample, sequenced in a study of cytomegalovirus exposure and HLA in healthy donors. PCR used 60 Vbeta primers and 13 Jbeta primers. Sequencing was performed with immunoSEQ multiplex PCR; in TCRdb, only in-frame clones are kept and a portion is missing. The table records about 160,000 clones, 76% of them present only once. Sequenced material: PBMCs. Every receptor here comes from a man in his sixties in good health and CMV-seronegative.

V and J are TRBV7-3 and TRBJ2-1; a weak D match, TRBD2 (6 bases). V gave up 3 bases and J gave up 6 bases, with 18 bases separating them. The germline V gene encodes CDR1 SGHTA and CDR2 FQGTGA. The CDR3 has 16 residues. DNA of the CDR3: TGTGCCAGCAGCTTGCAGGCATGGGTCGGGGGCAATGAGCAGTTCTTC. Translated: CASSLQAWVGGNEQFF.

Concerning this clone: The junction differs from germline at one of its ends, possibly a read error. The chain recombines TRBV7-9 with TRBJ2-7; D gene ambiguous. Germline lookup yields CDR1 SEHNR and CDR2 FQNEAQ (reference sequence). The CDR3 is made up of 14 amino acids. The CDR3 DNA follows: TGTTCCAGCAGCCTCCTCGAGGCCGGGTACGAGCAGTACTTC. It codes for CSSSLLEAGYEQYF.

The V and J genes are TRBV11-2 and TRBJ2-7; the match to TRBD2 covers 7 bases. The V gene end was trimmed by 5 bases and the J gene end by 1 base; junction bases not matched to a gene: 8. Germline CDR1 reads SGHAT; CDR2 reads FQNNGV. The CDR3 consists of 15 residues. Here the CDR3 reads CASSAGERDSYEQYF. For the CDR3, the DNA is TGTGCCAGCAGCGCTGGGGAGCGGGATTCCTACGAGCAGTACTTC.

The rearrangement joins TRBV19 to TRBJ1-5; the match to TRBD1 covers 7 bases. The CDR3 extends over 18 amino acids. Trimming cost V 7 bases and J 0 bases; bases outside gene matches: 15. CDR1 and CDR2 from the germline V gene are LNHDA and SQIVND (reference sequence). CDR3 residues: CASTRAAPRGFSNQPQHF. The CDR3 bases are TGTGCCAGTACAAGGGCCGCCCCCAGGGGGTTTAGCAATCAGCCCCAGCATTTT.

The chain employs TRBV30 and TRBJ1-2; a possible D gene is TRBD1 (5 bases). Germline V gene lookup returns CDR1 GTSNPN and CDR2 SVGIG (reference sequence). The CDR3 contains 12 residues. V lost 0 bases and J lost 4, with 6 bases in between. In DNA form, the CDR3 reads TGTGCCTGGAGTGTACAGGTCTATGGCTACACCTTC. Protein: CAWSVQVYGYTF.

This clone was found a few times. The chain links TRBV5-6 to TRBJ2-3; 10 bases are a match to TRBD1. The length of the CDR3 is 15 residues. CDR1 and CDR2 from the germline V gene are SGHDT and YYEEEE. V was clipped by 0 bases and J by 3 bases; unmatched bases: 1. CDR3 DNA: TGTGCCAGCAGCTTGGGGACAGGGGGTACAGATACGCAGTATTTT. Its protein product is CASSLGTGGTDTQYF.

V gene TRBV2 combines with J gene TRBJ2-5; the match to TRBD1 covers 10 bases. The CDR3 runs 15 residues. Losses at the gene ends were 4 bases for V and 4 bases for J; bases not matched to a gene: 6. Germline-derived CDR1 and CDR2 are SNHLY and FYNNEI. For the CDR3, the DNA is TGTGCCAGCAGTGCAGACGACAGGGGGCGAGAGACCCAGTACTTC. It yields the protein CASSADDRGRETQYF.

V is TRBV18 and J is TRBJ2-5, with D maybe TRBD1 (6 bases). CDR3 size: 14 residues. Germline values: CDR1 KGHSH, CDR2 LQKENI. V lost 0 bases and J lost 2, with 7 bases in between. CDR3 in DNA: TGTGCCAGCTCACCACCGGGACAACAAGAGACCCAGTACTTC. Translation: CASSPPGQQETQYF.

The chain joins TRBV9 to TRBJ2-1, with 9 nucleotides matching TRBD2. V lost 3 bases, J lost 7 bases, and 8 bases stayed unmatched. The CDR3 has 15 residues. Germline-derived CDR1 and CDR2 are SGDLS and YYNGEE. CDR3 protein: CASSAAGGWGNEQFF. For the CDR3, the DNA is TGTGCCAGCAGCGCAGCGGGGGGCTGGGGGAATGAGCAGTTCTTC.

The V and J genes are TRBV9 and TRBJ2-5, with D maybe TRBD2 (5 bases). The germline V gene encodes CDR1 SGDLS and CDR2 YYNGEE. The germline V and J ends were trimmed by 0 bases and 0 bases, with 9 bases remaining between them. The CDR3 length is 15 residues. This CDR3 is CASSVDGLYQETQYF. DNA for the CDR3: TGTGCCAGCAGCGTAGATGGACTGTACCAAGAGACCCAGTACTTC.

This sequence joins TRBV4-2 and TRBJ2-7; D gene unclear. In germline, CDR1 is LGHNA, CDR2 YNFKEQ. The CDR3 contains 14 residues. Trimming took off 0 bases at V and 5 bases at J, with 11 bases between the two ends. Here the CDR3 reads CASSQEIDTNEQYF. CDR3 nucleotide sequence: TGTGCCAGCAGCCAAGAGATAGACACGAACGAGCAGTACTTC.

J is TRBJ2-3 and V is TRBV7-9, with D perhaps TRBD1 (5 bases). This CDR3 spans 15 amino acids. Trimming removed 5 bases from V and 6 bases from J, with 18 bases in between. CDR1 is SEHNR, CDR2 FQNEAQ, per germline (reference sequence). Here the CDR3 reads CASSPDSPADDTQYF. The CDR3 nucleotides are TGTGCCAGCAGCCCAGACAGTCCCGCAGATGATACGCAGTATTTT.

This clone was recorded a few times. The chain's CDR3 is CASGDGITKNIQYF. The CDR3 DNA sequence: TGTGCCAGCGGAGACGGGATTACCAAAAACATTCAGTACTTC. This chain joins TRBV6-5 and TRBJ2-4; maybe TRBD2 (5 bases). From germline, CDR1 is MNHEY and CDR2 SVGAGI. This CDR3 region has 14 residues. V shed 8 bases and J shed 2 bases, with 13 bases lying between them.

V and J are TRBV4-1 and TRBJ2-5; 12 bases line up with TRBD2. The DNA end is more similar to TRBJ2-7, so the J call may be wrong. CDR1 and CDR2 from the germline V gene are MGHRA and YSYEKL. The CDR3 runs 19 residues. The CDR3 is CASSPRTLASGGATYEQYF. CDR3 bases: TGCGCCAGCAGCCCCCGGACTCTGGCTAGCGGGGGGGCCACCTACGAGCAGTACTTC.

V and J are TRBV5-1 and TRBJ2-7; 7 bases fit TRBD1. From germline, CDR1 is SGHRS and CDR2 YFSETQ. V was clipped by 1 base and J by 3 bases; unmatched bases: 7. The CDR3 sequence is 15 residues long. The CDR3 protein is CASSLTGDGIYEQYF. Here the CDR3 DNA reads TGCGCCAGCAGCTTGACAGGGGACGGGATCTACGAGCAGTACTTC.

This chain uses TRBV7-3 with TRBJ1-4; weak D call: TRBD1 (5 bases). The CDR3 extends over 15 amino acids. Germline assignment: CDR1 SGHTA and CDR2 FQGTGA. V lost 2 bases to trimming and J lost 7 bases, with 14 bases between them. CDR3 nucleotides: TGTGCCAGCAGCTTAGGTTCAGGGCAAGGTGAAAAACTGTTTTTT. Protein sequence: CASSLGSGQGEKLFF.

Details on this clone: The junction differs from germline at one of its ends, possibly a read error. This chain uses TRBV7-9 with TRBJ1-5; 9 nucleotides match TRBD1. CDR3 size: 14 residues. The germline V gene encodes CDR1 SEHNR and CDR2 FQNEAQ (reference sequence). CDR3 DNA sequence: TGTTCCAGCAGTAGGGACAGGGGCAATCAGCCCCAGCATTTT. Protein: CSSSRDRGNQPQHF.

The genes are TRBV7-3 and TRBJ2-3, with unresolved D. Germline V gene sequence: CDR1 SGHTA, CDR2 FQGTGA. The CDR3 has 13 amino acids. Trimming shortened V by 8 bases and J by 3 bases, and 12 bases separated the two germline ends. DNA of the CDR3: TGTGCCAGCGCATCAGCGATTACAGATACGCAGTATTTT. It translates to CASASAITDTQYF. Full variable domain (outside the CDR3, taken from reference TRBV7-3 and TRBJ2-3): GAGVSQTPSNKVTEKGKYVELRCDPISGHTALYWYRQSLGQGPEFLIYFQGTGAADDSGLPNDRFFAVRPEGSVSTLKIQRTERGDSAVYLCASASAITDTQYFGPGTRLTVL.